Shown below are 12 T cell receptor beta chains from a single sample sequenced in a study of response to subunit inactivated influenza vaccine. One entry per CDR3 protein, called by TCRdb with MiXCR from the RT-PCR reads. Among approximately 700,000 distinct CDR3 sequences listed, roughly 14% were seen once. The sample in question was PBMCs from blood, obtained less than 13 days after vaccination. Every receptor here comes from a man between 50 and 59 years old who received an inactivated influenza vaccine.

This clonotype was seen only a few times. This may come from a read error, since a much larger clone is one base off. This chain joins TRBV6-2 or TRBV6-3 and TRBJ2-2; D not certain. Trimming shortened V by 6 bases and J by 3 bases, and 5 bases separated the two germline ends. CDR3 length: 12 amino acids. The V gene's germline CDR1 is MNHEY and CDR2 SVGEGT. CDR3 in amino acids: CASRSYTGELFF. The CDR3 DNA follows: TGTGCCAGCAGATCCTACACCGGGGAGCTGTTTTTT.

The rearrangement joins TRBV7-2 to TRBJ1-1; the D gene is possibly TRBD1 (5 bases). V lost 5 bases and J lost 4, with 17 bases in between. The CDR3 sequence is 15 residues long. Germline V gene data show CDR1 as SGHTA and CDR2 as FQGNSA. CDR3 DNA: TGTGCCAGCAGCCCAAGGGCCGGCGGGGGCACTGAAGCTTTCTTT. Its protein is CASSPRAGGGTEAFF.

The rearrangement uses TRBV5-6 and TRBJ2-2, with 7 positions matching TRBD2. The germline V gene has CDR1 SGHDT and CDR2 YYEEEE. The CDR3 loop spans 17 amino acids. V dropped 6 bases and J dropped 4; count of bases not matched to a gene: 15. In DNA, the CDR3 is TGTGCCAGCAACAAAATCTGGACTAGTCGGGGCACCGGGGAGCTGTTTTTT. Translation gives CASNKIWTSRGTGELFF.

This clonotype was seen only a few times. The CDR3 DNA sequence: TGCAGTGCTAGAGTCAGGGCGATGGACATTCAGTACTTC. It yields the protein CSARVRAMDIQYF. The chain couples TRBV20-1 to TRBJ2-4, with a weak D call TRBD1 (5 bases). CDR1 is DFQATT and CDR2 is SNEGSKA in the germline V gene (reference sequence). V gave up 1 base and J gave up 8 bases, with 12 bases separating them. The CDR3 spans 13 residues.

The CDR3 loop reads CASSFLGGLYEQYF. The CDR3 DNA reads TGTGCCAGCAGTTTCCTAGGGGGGCTTTACGAGCAGTACTTC. The genes are TRBV6-2 or TRBV6-3 and TRBJ2-7; D is possibly TRBD1 or TRBD2 (6 bases each). Germline V lookup: CDR1 MNHEY, CDR2 SVGEGT. The CDR3 runs 14 residues. Trimming took off 4 bases at V and 4 bases at J, with 14 bases between the two ends.

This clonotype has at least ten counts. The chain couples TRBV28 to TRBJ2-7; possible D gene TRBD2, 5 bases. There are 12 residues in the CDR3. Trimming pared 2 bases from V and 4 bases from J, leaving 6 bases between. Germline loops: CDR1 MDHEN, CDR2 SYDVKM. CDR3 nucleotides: TGTGCCAGCAGTTTACGGGATTACGAGCAGTACTTC. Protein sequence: CASSLRDYEQYF. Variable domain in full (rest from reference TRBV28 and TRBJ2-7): DVKVTQSSRYLVKRTGEKVFLECVQDMDHENMFWYRQDPGLGLRLIYFSYDVKMKEKGDIPEGYSVSREKKERFSLILESASTNQTSMYLCASSLRDYEQYFGPGTRLTVT.

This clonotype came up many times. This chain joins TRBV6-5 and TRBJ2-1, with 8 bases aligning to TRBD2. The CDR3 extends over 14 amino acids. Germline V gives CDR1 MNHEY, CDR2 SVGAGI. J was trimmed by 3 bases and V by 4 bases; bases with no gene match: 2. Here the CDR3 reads CASSSGLGYNEQFF. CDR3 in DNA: TGTGCCAGCAGTTCGGGACTAGGCTACAATGAGCAGTTCTTC.

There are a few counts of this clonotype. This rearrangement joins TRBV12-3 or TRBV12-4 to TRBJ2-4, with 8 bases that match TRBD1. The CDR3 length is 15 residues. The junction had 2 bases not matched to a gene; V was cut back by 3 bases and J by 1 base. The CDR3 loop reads CASSLGQEAKNIQYF. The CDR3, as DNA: TGTGCCAGCAGTTTGGGACAGGAGGCCAAAAACATTCAGTACTTC.

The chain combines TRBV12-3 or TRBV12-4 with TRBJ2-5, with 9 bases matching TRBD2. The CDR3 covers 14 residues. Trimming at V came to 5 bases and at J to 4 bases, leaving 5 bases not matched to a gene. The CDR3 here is CASSALAGPETQYF. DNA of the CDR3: TGTGCCAGCAGTGCACTAGCGGGCCCAGAGACCCAGTACTTC.

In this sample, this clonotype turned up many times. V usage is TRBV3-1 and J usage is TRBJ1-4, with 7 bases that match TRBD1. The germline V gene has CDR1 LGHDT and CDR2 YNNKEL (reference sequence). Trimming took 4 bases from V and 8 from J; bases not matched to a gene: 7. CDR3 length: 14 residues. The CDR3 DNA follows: TGTGCCAGCAGCCCAGGACAGGTTTGGGAAAAACTGTTTTTT. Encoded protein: CASSPGQVWEKLFF.

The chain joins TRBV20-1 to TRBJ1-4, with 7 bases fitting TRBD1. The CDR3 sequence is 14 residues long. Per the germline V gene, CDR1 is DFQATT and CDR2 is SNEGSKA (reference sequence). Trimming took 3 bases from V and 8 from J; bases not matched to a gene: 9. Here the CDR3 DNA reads TGCAGTGCTAGGAGGAGGGGGCTAGGAGAAAAACTGTTTTTT. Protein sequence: CSARRRGLGEKLFF.

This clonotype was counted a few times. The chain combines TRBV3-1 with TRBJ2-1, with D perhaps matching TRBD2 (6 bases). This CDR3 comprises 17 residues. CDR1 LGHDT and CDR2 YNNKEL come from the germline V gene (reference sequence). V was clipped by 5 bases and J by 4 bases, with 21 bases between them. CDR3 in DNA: TGTGCCAGCAGCAAAGGCGGCCGGCTAGCGAAATACAATGAGCAGTTCTTC. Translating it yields CASSKGGRLAKYNEQFF.